The rows below give T cell receptor beta chains drawn from one sample of a study of blood T cell repertoires in COVID-19. TCRdb keeps only in-frame clones here, not all; method: immunoSEQ multiplex PCR. The top ten hold over 1% of the sample, which has under 350,000 clones, around 84% seen once. Sequencing was done on a sample of peripheral blood. These receptors were taken from a man aged 70 or older with acute or convalescent COVID-19. Each CDR3 is given with its conserved first and last residue. Fields, in order: J gene, D gene, V gene, clone size, CDR3 DNA, CDR3 protein. A D gene is named only where the DNA matches it firmly. Clone size is shown for a subset of rows, as once, few, many or a class of expanded clone.

j_gene: TRBJ2-7; d_gene: -; v_gene: TRBV4-1; abundance: -; CDR3nt: TGCGCCAGCATATCCCCCTCGAGGTCCTACGAGCAGTACTTC; CDR3aa: CASISPSRSYEQYF
j_gene: TRBJ2-1; d_gene: -; v_gene: TRBV6-5; abundance: -; CDR3nt: TGTGCCAGCAGGGAGTCCGGGAAGTACAATGAGCAGTTCTTC; CDR3aa: CASRESGKYNEQFF
j_gene: TRBJ1-4; d_gene: TRBD1; v_gene: TRBV4-2; abundance: -; CDR3nt: TGTGCCAGCAGCCCTCAGACAGGGTTTACTAATGAAAAACTGTTTTTT; CDR3aa: CASSPQTGFTNEKLFF
j_gene: TRBJ2-5; d_gene: -; v_gene: TRBV7-2; abundance: -; CDR3nt: TGTGCCAGCAGCCGCGACTCGTACCAAGAGACCCAGTACTTC; CDR3aa: CASSRDSYQETQYF
j_gene: TRBJ1-4; d_gene: TRBD1; v_gene: TRBV30; abundance: once; CDR3nt: TGTGCCTGGAGGGTCCAGGGGGTAGGCGAAAAACTGTTTTTT; CDR3aa: CAWRVQGVGEKLFF
j_gene: TRBJ1-6; d_gene: -; v_gene: TRBV28; abundance: -; CDR3nt: TGTGCCAGCAGTTTTAGCCGGGAGTCACCCCTCCACTTT; CDR3aa: CASSFSRESPLHF
j_gene: TRBJ2-3; d_gene: TRBD1; v_gene: TRBV13; abundance: -; CDR3nt: TGTGCCAGCAGCTTAGGGACAGGGTATGCAGATACGCAGTATTTT; CDR3aa: CASSLGTGYADTQYF
j_gene: TRBJ1-5; d_gene: -; v_gene: TRBV20-1; abundance: few; CDR3nt: TGCAGTGCTAGTGGGGAGTCCGATCAGCCCCAGCATTTT; CDR3aa: CSASGESDQPQHF
j_gene: TRBJ1-1; d_gene: TRBD1; v_gene: TRBV5-5; abundance: -; CDR3nt: TGTGCCAGCAGCTTCCGGCAGGGGGCGGACACTGAAGCTTTCTTT; CDR3aa: CASSFRQGADTEAFF
j_gene: TRBJ2-2; d_gene: TRBD1; v_gene: TRBV7-2; abundance: -; CDR3nt: TGTGCCAGCAGCTTCCTTGGACAGGGGGGGACCGGGGAGCTGTTTTTT; CDR3aa: CASSFLGQGGTGELFF
j_gene: TRBJ1-1; d_gene: -; v_gene: TRBV29-1; abundance: -; CDR3nt: TGCAGCGGGATCCAGGGTACGTTCACTGAAGCTTTCTTT; CDR3aa: CSGIQGTFTEAFF
j_gene: TRBJ1-2; d_gene: -; v_gene: TRBV18; abundance: -; CDR3nt: TGTGCCAGCTCATCAGACAGACACTATGGCTACACCTTC; CDR3aa: CASSSDRHYGYTF
j_gene: TRBJ1-5; d_gene: -; v_gene: TRBV18; abundance: -; CDR3nt: TGTGCCAGCTCACCATCAGGGGAGGGGATCAATCAGCCCCAGCATTTT; CDR3aa: CASSPSGEGINQPQHF
j_gene: TRBJ2-2; d_gene: TRBD2; v_gene: TRBV10-3; abundance: -; CDR3nt: TGTGCCATCAGTGTTCCCGAGGGGACTAGCCTTGACGGGGAGCTGTTTTTT; CDR3aa: CAISVPEGTSLDGELFF
j_gene: TRBJ1-1; d_gene: -; v_gene: TRBV29-1; abundance: -; CDR3nt: TGCAGCGTTGAAGACAGGGCAGGAACTGAAGCTTTCTTT; CDR3aa: CSVEDRAGTEAFF
j_gene: TRBJ1-4; d_gene: TRBD1; v_gene: TRBV7-9; abundance: -; CDR3nt: TGTGCCAGCAGCTTCCGGGGACAGACTAGAGTCCCTGAAAAACTGTTTTTT; CDR3aa: CASSFRGQTRVPEKLFF
j_gene: TRBJ2-7; d_gene: TRBD2; v_gene: TRBV7-9; abundance: -; CDR3nt: TGTGCCAGCAGCTTAGGTGGGGGGGTAGGGCAGTACTTC; CDR3aa: CASSLGGGVGQYF
j_gene: TRBJ2-1; d_gene: -; v_gene: TRBV6-2/TRBV6-3; abundance: few; CDR3nt: TGTGCCAGCAGTTACTCTAGCCCCAATGAGCAGTTCTTC; CDR3aa: CASSYSSPNEQFF
j_gene: TRBJ1-6; d_gene: -; v_gene: TRBV6-5; abundance: once; CDR3nt: TGTGCCAGCACCTCGAGGGCCACGGGTTCACCCCTCCACTTT; CDR3aa: CASTSRATGSPLHF
j_gene: TRBJ2-1; d_gene: TRBD2; v_gene: TRBV10-3; abundance: -; CDR3nt: TGTGCCACCGGGACTAGCGAGCACAATGAGCAGTTCTTC; CDR3aa: CATGTSEHNEQFF
j_gene: TRBJ1-4; d_gene: -; v_gene: TRBV7-2; abundance: -; CDR3nt: TGTGCCAGCAGCTTCGACCTAGGCAAACATGAAAAACTGTTTTTT; CDR3aa: CASSFDLGKHEKLFF
j_gene: TRBJ2-7; d_gene: TRBD1; v_gene: TRBV10-3; abundance: -; CDR3nt: TGTGCCATCAGGGGACAGGGGGCCTCCTACGAGCAGTACTTC; CDR3aa: CAIRGQGASYEQYF
j_gene: TRBJ2-3; d_gene: TRBD2; v_gene: TRBV5-4; abundance: -; CDR3nt: TGTGCCAGCAGCCCTGGAGCCACTAGCGGGAGCCAGAGCACAGATACGCAGTATTTT; CDR3aa: CASSPGATSGSQSTDTQYF
j_gene: TRBJ2-7; d_gene: -; v_gene: TRBV21-1; abundance: -; CDR3nt: TGTGCCAGCTGGGGACCGGACAGGGGGCCGGTCGAGCAGTACTTC; CDR3aa: CASWGPDRGPVEQYF
j_gene: TRBJ2-7; d_gene: -; v_gene: TRBV18; abundance: -; CDR3nt: TGTGCCAGCTCAGGGCGCAGGGTAACTCTCGAGCAGTACTTC; CDR3aa: CASSGRRVTLEQYF
j_gene: TRBJ2-2; d_gene: -; v_gene: TRBV20-1; abundance: -; CDR3nt: TGCAGTGCTAGTGGCAGGGAGAACACCGGGGAGCTGTTTTTT; CDR3aa: CSASGRENTGELFF
j_gene: TRBJ2-5; d_gene: TRBD2; v_gene: TRBV9; abundance: -; CDR3nt: TGTGCCAGCAGCCTCGGACTAGCGGGACAAGAGACCCAGTACTTC; CDR3aa: CASSLGLAGQETQYF
j_gene: TRBJ1-6; d_gene: -; v_gene: TRBV14; abundance: -; CDR3nt: TGTGCCAGCAGCCAAGAAGTGGCGGATTCACCCCTCCACTTT; CDR3aa: CASSQEVADSPLHF
j_gene: TRBJ2-7; d_gene: -; v_gene: TRBV5-6; abundance: many; CDR3nt: TGTGCCAGCAGCGGGGGACTTCGGCGGACCTACGAGCAGTACTTC; CDR3aa: CASSGGLRRTYEQYF
j_gene: TRBJ2-3; d_gene: -; v_gene: TRBV9; abundance: once; CDR3nt: TGTGCCAGCAGCGTAGCTAGTCCGCAGGGAGGAGATACGCAGTATTTT; CDR3aa: CASSVASPQGGDTQYF
j_gene: TRBJ2-3; d_gene: -; v_gene: TRBV7-9; abundance: -; CDR3nt: TGTGCCAGCAGCCCAGCGGTCGGAGTGGGTACGCAGTATTTT; CDR3aa: CASSPAVGVGTQYF
j_gene: TRBJ2-1; d_gene: -; v_gene: TRBV7-8; abundance: few; CDR3nt: TGTGCCAGCAGCTTAATGAGGATGATTTACAATGAGCAGTTCTTC; CDR3aa: CASSLMRMIYNEQFF
j_gene: TRBJ1-1; d_gene: -; v_gene: TRBV18; abundance: -; CDR3nt: TGTGCCAGCTCACGGCAGGGCAAGACTGAAGCTTTCTTT; CDR3aa: CASSRQGKTEAFF
j_gene: TRBJ2-1; d_gene: -; v_gene: TRBV6-5; abundance: -; CDR3nt: TGTGCCAGCAGTTCGGGTTACCTCACGAATGAGCAGTTCTTC; CDR3aa: CASSSGYLTNEQFF
j_gene: TRBJ2-3; d_gene: TRBD2; v_gene: TRBV3-1/TRBV3-2; abundance: -; CDR3nt: TGTGCCAGCAGTTCCGGGACTAGCGGGGGGCCCCGGCGTTTT; CDR3aa: CASSSGTSGGPRRF
j_gene: TRBJ1-5; d_gene: TRBD1; v_gene: TRBV9; abundance: -; CDR3nt: TGTGCCAGCAGCCCGGGGGACAGACAGCCCCAGCATTTT; CDR3aa: CASSPGDRQPQHF
j_gene: TRBJ2-5; d_gene: -; v_gene: TRBV4-2; abundance: -; CDR3nt: TGTGCCAGCAGCCAAGCTTTGGGGGCGGAAGAGACCCAGTACTTC; CDR3aa: CASSQALGAEETQYF
j_gene: TRBJ1-6; d_gene: -; v_gene: TRBV27; abundance: -; CDR3nt: TGTGCCAGCAGTCTAGACCGGTATTCACCCCTCCACTTT; CDR3aa: CASSLDRYSPLHF
j_gene: TRBJ2-3; d_gene: -; v_gene: TRBV9; abundance: -; CDR3nt: TGTGCCAGCGCTAGCTTGAGCACAGATACGCAGTATTTT; CDR3aa: CASASLSTDTQYF
j_gene: TRBJ1-5; d_gene: -; v_gene: TRBV2; abundance: -; CDR3nt: TGTGCCAGCAGTGAAGAGCGGGCAGGGAATCAGCCCCAGCATTTT; CDR3aa: CASSEERAGNQPQHF
j_gene: TRBJ2-1; d_gene: TRBD2; v_gene: TRBV6-7; abundance: -; CDR3nt: TGTGCCAGCAGTTACGGGACGGGGGGTCCCTACAATGAGCAGTTCTTC; CDR3aa: CASSYGTGGPYNEQFF
j_gene: TRBJ1-2; d_gene: TRBD1; v_gene: TRBV25-1; abundance: -; CDR3nt: TGTGCCAGCAGGGGACAGGGGAATAACTATGGCTACACCTTC; CDR3aa: CASRGQGNNYGYTF
j_gene: TRBJ1-2; d_gene: TRBD1; v_gene: TRBV19; abundance: -; CDR3nt: TGTGCCAGTAGTAGGACAGGGGCAAACTATGGCTACACCTTC; CDR3aa: CASSRTGANYGYTF
j_gene: TRBJ1-5; d_gene: -; v_gene: TRBV6-2/TRBV6-3; abundance: -; CDR3nt: TGTGCCAGCAGTTACTCGAGTGGCGGAGGTAGCAATCAGCCCCAGCATTTT; CDR3aa: CASSYSSGGGSNQPQHF
j_gene: TRBJ1-5; d_gene: -; v_gene: TRBV11-2; abundance: -; CDR3nt: TGTGCCAGCAGCTTAGTTGTGTCAGGGTTCCATCAGCCCCAGCATTTT; CDR3aa: CASSLVVSGFHQPQHF
j_gene: TRBJ1-3; d_gene: -; v_gene: TRBV7-2; abundance: -; CDR3nt: TGTGCCAGCAGCCCGGGGATCCCTGGAAACACCATATATTTT; CDR3aa: CASSPGIPGNTIYF
j_gene: TRBJ1-2; d_gene: TRBD1; v_gene: TRBV24-1; abundance: -; CDR3nt: TGTGCCACCAGTGATACCGGGACAGGCGAACGCTACACCTTC; CDR3aa: CATSDTGTGERYTF
j_gene: TRBJ1-3; d_gene: -; v_gene: TRBV3-1/TRBV3-2; abundance: -; CDR3nt: TGTGCCAGCAGCCAAACCGGGACTGTTGGAAACACCATATATTTT; CDR3aa: CASSQTGTVGNTIYF
j_gene: TRBJ1-6; d_gene: -; v_gene: TRBV7-2; abundance: once; CDR3nt: TGTGCCAGCAGCTTAGCAGTGCAGGGATATTCACCCCTCCACTTT; CDR3aa: CASSLAVQGYSPLHF
j_gene: TRBJ2-7; d_gene: TRBD1; v_gene: TRBV27; abundance: -; CDR3nt: TGTGCCAGCAGTCGAGACCCGGGACAGGGAGCCTCCGAGCAGTACTTC; CDR3aa: CASSRDPGQGASEQYF
j_gene: TRBJ1-1; d_gene: -; v_gene: TRBV2; abundance: few; CDR3nt: TGTGCCAGCAGGGTAAAGGGGGAGGGGACTGAAGCTTTCTTT; CDR3aa: CASRVKGEGTEAFF
j_gene: TRBJ2-7; d_gene: TRBD1; v_gene: TRBV6-2/TRBV6-3; abundance: -; CDR3nt: TGTGCCAGCAGTCCCTGGCCAGGGGGCTCCTACGAGCAGTACTTC; CDR3aa: CASSPWPGGSYEQYF
j_gene: TRBJ2-1; d_gene: -; v_gene: TRBV5-6; abundance: -; CDR3nt: TGTGCCAGCAGCTTGCCAGGCTACAATGAGCAGTTCTTC; CDR3aa: CASSLPGYNEQFF
j_gene: TRBJ1-6; d_gene: TRBD1; v_gene: TRBV19; abundance: -; CDR3nt: TGTGCCAGTAGTATCGGACAGGGGAGCTCACCCCTCCACTTT; CDR3aa: CASSIGQGSSPLHF
j_gene: TRBJ1-1; d_gene: -; v_gene: TRBV7-8; abundance: -; CDR3nt: TGTGCCAGCAGCTTAGCGTACAGGGCAGGCACTGAAGCTTTCTTT; CDR3aa: CASSLAYRAGTEAFF
j_gene: TRBJ1-1; d_gene: -; v_gene: TRBV5-6; abundance: -; CDR3nt: TGTGCCAGCAGCTTGGCGGAGTTTGAAGCTTTCTTT; CDR3aa: CASSLAEFEAFF
j_gene: TRBJ2-1; d_gene: TRBD2; v_gene: TRBV5-1; abundance: -; CDR3nt: TGCGCCAGCAGCTTGGCCAGGGAGGGTGAGCAGTTCTTC; CDR3aa: CASSLAREGEQFF
j_gene: TRBJ1-1; d_gene: TRBD1; v_gene: TRBV7-2; abundance: -; CDR3nt: TGTGCCAGCAGCTTAGTCGGGACAGCAGGGAACCCTGAAGCTTTCTTT; CDR3aa: CASSLVGTAGNPEAFF